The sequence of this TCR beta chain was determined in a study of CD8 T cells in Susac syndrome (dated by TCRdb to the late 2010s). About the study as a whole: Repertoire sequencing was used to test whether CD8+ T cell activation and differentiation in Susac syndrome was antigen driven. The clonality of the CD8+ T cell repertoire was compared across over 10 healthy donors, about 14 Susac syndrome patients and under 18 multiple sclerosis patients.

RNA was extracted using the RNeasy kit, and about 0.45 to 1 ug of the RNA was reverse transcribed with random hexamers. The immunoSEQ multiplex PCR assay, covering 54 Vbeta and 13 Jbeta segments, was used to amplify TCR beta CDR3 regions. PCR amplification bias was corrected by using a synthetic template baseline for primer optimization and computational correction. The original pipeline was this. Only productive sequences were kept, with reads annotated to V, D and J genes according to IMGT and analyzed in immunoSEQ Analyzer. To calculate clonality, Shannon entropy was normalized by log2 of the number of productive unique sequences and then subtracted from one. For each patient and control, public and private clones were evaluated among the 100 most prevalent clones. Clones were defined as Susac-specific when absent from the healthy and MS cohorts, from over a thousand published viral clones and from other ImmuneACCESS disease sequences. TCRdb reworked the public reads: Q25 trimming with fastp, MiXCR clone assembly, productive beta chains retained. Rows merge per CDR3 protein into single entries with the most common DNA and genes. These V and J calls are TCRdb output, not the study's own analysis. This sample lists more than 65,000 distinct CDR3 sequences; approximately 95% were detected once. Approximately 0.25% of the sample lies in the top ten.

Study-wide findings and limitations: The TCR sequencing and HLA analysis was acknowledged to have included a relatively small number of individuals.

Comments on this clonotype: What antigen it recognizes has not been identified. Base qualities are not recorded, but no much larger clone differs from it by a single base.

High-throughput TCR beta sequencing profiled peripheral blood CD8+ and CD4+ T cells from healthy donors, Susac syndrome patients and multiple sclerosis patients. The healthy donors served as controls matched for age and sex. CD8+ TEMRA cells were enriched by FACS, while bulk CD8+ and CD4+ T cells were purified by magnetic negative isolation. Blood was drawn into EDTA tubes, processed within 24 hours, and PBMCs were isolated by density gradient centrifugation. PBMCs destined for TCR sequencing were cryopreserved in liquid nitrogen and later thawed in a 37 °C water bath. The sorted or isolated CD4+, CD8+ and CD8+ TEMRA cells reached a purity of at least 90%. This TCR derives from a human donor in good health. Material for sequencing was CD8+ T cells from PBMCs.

The DNA sequence is given as TGTGCCAGCAGCCCCGACAGGGGTTATCAGCCCCAGCATTTT. This encodes CASSPDRGYQPQHF. The chain couples TRBV3-1 to TRBJ1-5, and 8 junctional nucleotides match TRBD1. V and J are trimmed by 4 bases and 5 bases, and the gene matches miss 4 bases of the junction. The germline V gene (reference sequence) yields LGHDT for CDR1 and YNNKEL for CDR2. The CDR3 goes from the cysteine to the phenylalanine over 14 residues. Only the CDR3 part of the read is kept: 42 bases, read in frame from the first base.